This T cell receptor beta chain is drawn from a study of vaccination and CD4 T cells after COVID-19 (dated by TCRdb to 2022 to 2024). With respect to the entire study: SARS-CoV-2 positivity had been established in the convalescent patients by nasal swab PCR, and mild disease was recorded in about 9 of these patients and severe disease in one. The convalescent cohort comprised six males and four females, including two Hispanic individuals, seven Caucasians, two Asians and one multiracial person. Two doses of either the Pfizer-BioNTech BNT162b2 vaccine (n=8) or the Moderna mRNA-1273 vaccine (n=2) were administered to participants. Post-COVID blood samples were collected from convalescent patients a median of roughly 100 days after diagnosis, with a range of roughly 30 to 161 days. Post-vaccine blood samples were collected a median of around 2.5 months after the second vaccine dose, ranging from about 13 to 250 days. Overlapping spike peptide pools from SARS-CoV-2 and from the common cold coronaviruses HCoV-NL63, HCoV-OC43 and HCoV-229E were used as culture stimuli. Control cultures received a CEFX viral epitope pool as the positive control, an HIV-1 Nef peptide pool as the negative control, or no peptide. The spike-specific CD4+ TCR repertoire was compared before and after mRNA vaccination in ten to eleven COVID-19 convalescent patients and a handful of infection-naive healthy vaccine recipients.

Here is what the overall study found, with its caveats: Relatively few convalescent patients were included in the study, and early timepoints after natural infection were not analyzed. The median count of SARS-CoV-2-reactive clonotypes went up from about 23 after infection to more than 30 after vaccination, although the change was not significant. In convalescent patients, nearly all vaccine-specific clones (304 of 307) were found to be mono-reactive for SARS-CoV-2 spike rather than cross-reactive with common cold coronaviruses. In convalescent patients, a median approximately 86% of post-vaccine SARS-CoV-2-reactive clones were detected only after vaccination, and vaccine-specific priming was suggested by this finding.

Receptors were amplified or captured by PCR. At the Johns Hopkins FTIC core, DNA from the cultured CD4+ T cells underwent TCR sequencing with the Oncomine TCR Beta short-read assay. Genomic DNA was extracted from the cultured CD4+ T cells with the QIAamp micro DNA kit. Oncomine TCR Beta libraries from cultured CD4+ T cells were pooled using unique dual indexes and sequenced on an Illumina iSeq 100. In the authors' own workflow: Non-productive sequences were removed, and CDR3s that did not start with C, did not end with F or W, or were shorter than 7 amino acids were discarded. The MANAFEST web application was used to identify antigen-specific clonotypes by comparing peptide-stimulated wells against reference wells and other culture wells. To be called positive, a clone needed an FDR below 0.05, an odds ratio above 5, and a productive frequency above 0.1% in at least two of three replicate wells. A clonotype counted as cross-reactive if it showed significant expansion both in the SARS-CoV-2 spike wells and in at least one common cold coronavirus spike condition. CDR3 homology was assessed with Levenshtein distances (stringdist) and unrooted phylogenetic trees (ape) in R version 3.6.1. TCRdb's own reprocessing of the public reads used fastp at Q25 and MiXCR and kept productive beta chains. Rows with a matching CDR3 protein are joined into one entry that keeps the most common DNA and genes. The V and J calls come from TCRdb's annotation, not from the publication. The sample yields approximately 18,000 distinct CDR3 sequences; around 60% were counted once. The top ten hold 11% of the sample.

Read against the paper, the sample's treatment or condition label means: roughly 11-day PBMC culture with coronavirus spike peptide pools or control peptides (ViraFEST assay). The ViraFEST assay was used in the study, in which antigen-specific T cells were expanded with peptide pools and expanded clonotypes were subsequently identified by TCR sequencing. The positive SARS-CoV-2 PCR tests of the convalescent patients were dated from March to December 2020, before the Alpha, Beta and Delta variants emerged in the United States. Each well held about 1.8 million PBMCs cultured with around 10 ug/ml peptide pools in IMDM containing approximately 5% human AB serum and around 9 IU/ml IL-2. On days 3 and 7, half of the culture medium was replaced with fresh IL-2-containing medium. CD4+ T cells were isolated after about 10 days of culture through negative selection using the EasySep CD4+ T cell isolation kit. Ficoll-Paque Plus gradient centrifugation was used to isolate PBMCs from whole blood, and the isolated PBMCs were then either used fresh or cryopreserved at -140C. Triplicate wells were generally used for each culture condition.

This clonotype has a single count. What antigen it recognizes has not been identified. Qualities for individual bases were not recorded, and no much larger clone is one base off. Evidence from one read is weak. Trimming takes 4 bases off V and 1 base off J; junction bases not matched to a gene: 4. The CDR3 numbers 16 residues from cysteine through phenylalanine. Left in the record is the CDR3 DNA by itself, 48 bases read in frame from the first base. CDR1 SEHNR and CDR2 FQNEAQ were looked up in the germline V gene (reference sequence). The chain joins TRBV7-9 to TRBJ2-1, with 10 central nucleotides matching TRBD1. Sequencing was performed on CD4+ T cells from blood, cultured in vitro. This sequence originates from a human donor who had recovered from COVID-19. The DNA reads as follows: TGTGCCAGCAGCTCCCGGGACAGGGGTTCCTACAATGAGCAGTTCTTC. This codes for CASSSRDRGSYNEQFF.